The clone carrying this TCR beta chain was seen only a few times. This sample stems from a study of T-cell reconstitution after alpha-beta-depleted transplantation in children. Library preparation (for TCRbeta) was performed with unique molecular identifiers. TCRdb called the PCR reads again in MiXCR, with one record for every CDR3 protein. The sample has about half a million distinct CDR3 sequences, around 13% seen once; the top ten hold about 5.4%. This CDR3 is 16 amino acids long. Germline V gene sequence: CDR1 SGHTA, CDR2 FQGTGA. Trimming removed 5 bases at V and 1 base at J, with 16 bases between.

The receptor was isolated from a human donor who donated a stem cell graft to a child with combined immunodeficiency. This material consisted of PBMCs from the stem cell graft donor, taken from the stem cell graft. This chain links TRBV7-3 with TRBJ2-3, with D uncertain. Written as DNA, the CDR3 is TGTGCCAGCAGCCAATGGACCCCCCTGGGCACAGATACGCAGTATTTT. Protein: CASSQWTPLGTDTQYF.